The sequence of this T cell receptor (beta chain) was determined in a study of cytomegalovirus exposure and HLA in healthy donors. Primers for the PCR totalled 60 Vbeta and 13 Jbeta. The table came from immunoSEQ multiplex PCR; TCRdb's copy has only in-frame clones and leaves some out. This sample has about 220,000 clones; roughly 80% occur once, and the top ten carry approximately 5.7%. The source of this sequence is a middle-aged man in good health and CMV-seropositive. The sequenced material came from PBMCs.

The CDR3 coding sequence is TGTGCCTGGAGTCCGAGGAGCAATCAGCCCCAGCATTTT. Translated: CAWSPRSNQPQHF. The genes are TRBV30 and TRBJ1-5; D is ambiguous. Germline values: CDR1 GTSNPN, CDR2 SVGIG (reference sequence). This CDR3 is 13 amino acids long. With 2 bases removed from V and 1 base from J, the gap between germline ends came to 6 bases.